The entry below gives a single T cell receptor (beta chain) sequence along with its context. The antigen is not known. Germline values: CDR1 SQVTM, CDR2 ANQGSEA. Trimming left V 7 bases short and J 0 bases short, with 19 bases between. CDR3 size: 16 residues. The PCR used 60 Vbeta and 13 Jbeta primers. Original processing methods: Around 10 million of the about 80 million unique TCR beta chains counted in a later analysis were shared. Produced via immunoSEQ multiplex PCR; TCRdb's table is partial and in-frame only. V and J calls and clone size are those listed in that table; D and trimming were worked out from the DNA. The sample lists approximately 210,000 clones, more than 70% occurring once. The source of the sample is a study of cytomegalovirus exposure and HLA in healthy donors. The overall study: When about 400 donors were genotyped, roughly 82% of them were found to fall in the Caucasian-associated ancestry cluster. Study-wide findings and caveats: In vitro work confirmed that a few CMV-associated chains recognize CMV antigens.

The genes are TRBV29-1 and TRBJ1-3, with D tentatively TRBD1 (6 bases). Sample: PBMCs. The sequence came from a woman aged 40 to 50 in good health and CMV-seronegative. The CDR3 reads CSADSRQGSSGNTIYF. The CDR3 nucleotides read TGCAGCGCAGACAGTCGGCAGGGGAGCTCTGGAAACACCATATATTTT.